A single sample gave rise to the 21 T cell receptor beta chains below, sequenced in a study of blood T cell repertoires in COVID-19. Using immunoSEQ multiplex PCR, the repertoire was profiled, and TCRdb retains in-frame clones only, with some absent. The table records 100,000 or so clones, roughly nine tenths of them present only once. The sample taken for sequencing was peripheral blood. These TCRs come from a woman older than 75 with acute or convalescent COVID-19.

CDR3 in DNA: TGCGCCAGCAGCAACCGGGACAGGCTGTACGAGCAGTACTTC. This codes for CASSNRDRLYEQYF. The rearrangement uses TRBV5-1 and TRBJ2-7; 8 nucleotides match TRBD1. Per the germline V gene, CDR1 is SGHRS and CDR2 is YFSETQ. The V segment lost 4 bases and the J segment 4 bases; nucleotides outside the gene matches: 7. This CDR3 contains 14 residues.

The chain joins TRBV28 to TRBJ1-5; a weak D match, TRBD1 (5 bases). V lost 3 bases, J lost 0 bases, and 12 bases lay in between. Germline CDR1 and CDR2: MDHEN and SYDVKM. The CDR3 length is 16 residues. The CDR3 DNA reads as TGTGCCAGCAGTTTGCCTTCGGGGGGTAGCAATCAGCCCCAGCATTTT. Protein product: CASSLPSGGSNQPQHF.

This rearrangement joins TRBV4-1 to TRBJ1-1; tentatively, D is TRBD1 (5 bases). This CDR3 spans 15 amino acids. Germline CDR1 is MGHRA and CDR2 is YSYEKL. V was shortened by 6 bases and J by 0 bases, with 14 bases between the two germline ends. CDR3 nucleotides: TGCGCCAGCAGTCTGACAGCCGATTTGAACACTGAAGCTTTCTTT. This codes for CASSLTADLNTEAFF.

The chain combines TRBV29-1 with TRBJ2-1; 12 nucleotides match TRBD2. Trimming at V came to 7 bases and at J to 8 bases, leaving 6 bases not matched to a gene. This CDR3 contains 13 residues. Germline V gene sequence: CDR1 SQVTM, CDR2 ANQGSEA. CDR3 sequence reads: CSGLAGVVDEQFF. The CDR3 DNA is TGCAGCGGACTAGCGGGGGTGGTGGATGAGCAGTTCTTC.

This chain uses TRBV2 with TRBJ2-7, with D tentatively TRBD2 (6 bases). Germline V gene data show CDR1 as SNHLY and CDR2 as FYNNEI. This CDR3 region has 14 residues. Trimming left V 3 bases short and J 1 base short, with 10 bases between. CDR3 in DNA: TGTGCCAGCAGTGAGAGGGGACTTTCCTACGAGCAGTACTTC. Translated: CASSERGLSYEQYF.

In DNA, the CDR3 is TGTGCCACCAGTGATCTCAATCAGCGGGGGGCCAATGAGCAGTTCTTC. Its translation is CATSDLNQRGANEQFF. The chain combines TRBV24-1 with TRBJ2-1, with TRBD2 matching 9 bases. The V gene end was trimmed by 3 bases and the J gene end by 6 bases; junction bases not matched to a gene: 8. From germline, CDR1 is KGHDR and CDR2 SFDVKD. CDR3 length: 16 residues.

This clone came up a few times. Other DNA sequences in this sample translate to the same CDR3. The rearrangement joins TRBV7-3 to TRBJ2-6; D may be TRBD2 (7 bases). The CDR3 runs 15 residues. The V and J ends lost 3 bases and 2 bases respectively, with 8 bases between them. Looked up from germline, CDR1 is SGHTA and CDR2 is FQGTGA. The CDR3 here is CASSFGGPGANVLTF. The CDR3 nucleotides read TGTGCCAGCAGCTTCGGGGGGCCTGGGGCCAACGTCCTGACTTTC.

The chain combines TRBV5-1 with TRBJ1-2; D not resolved. V was pared by 0 bases and J by 4 bases, with 10 bases between. Per germline, CDR1 SGHRS and CDR2 YFSETQ. CDR3 length: 14 residues. The CDR3 here is CASSLVDGSYGYTF. CDR3 coding DNA: TGCGCCAGCAGCTTGGTCGACGGGTCCTATGGCTACACCTTC. The full variable domain, with the rest looked up from reference TRBV5-1 and TRBJ1-2, is KAGVTQTPRYLIKTRGQQVTLSCSPISGHRSVSWYQQTPGQGLQFLFEYFSETQRNKGNFPGRFSGRQFSNSRSEMNVSTLELGDSALYLCASSLVDGSYGYTFGSGTRLTVV.

This sequence joins TRBV28 and TRBJ1-4, with a possible D match to TRBD1 (6 bases). V lost 5 bases to trimming and J lost 0 bases, with 13 bases between them. Germline values: CDR1 MDHEN, CDR2 SYDVKM. This CDR3 has 16 amino acids. The CDR3: CASSLTGLATNEKLFF. CDR3 DNA: TGTGCCAGCAGTCTGACAGGACTAGCAACTAATGAAAAACTGTTTTTT.

This chain uses TRBV6-6 with TRBJ2-1; the match to TRBD2 covers 7 bases. The germline V gene encodes CDR1 MNHNY and CDR2 SVGAGI (reference sequence). The CDR3 spans 15 residues. Trimming took 6 bases from V and 0 from J; bases not matched to a gene: 5. The CDR3 loop is CASRLTSISYNEQFF. The CDR3 coding sequence is TGTGCCAGCAGGTTGACTAGCATCTCCTACAATGAGCAGTTCTTC.

This rearrangement joins TRBV28 to TRBJ1-6, with D possibly TRBD1 on 5 matching bases. Deletions cut 2 bases from V and 5 bases from J, with 7 bases between. The CDR3 is made up of 14 amino acids. CDR1 MDHEN and CDR2 SYDVKM come from the germline V gene. CDR3 loop: CASSLVQDNSPLHF. The CDR3 nucleotides read TGTGCCAGCAGTTTAGTACAGGATAATTCACCCCTCCACTTT.

This clone has more than one count but fewer than ten. V is TRBV27 and J is TRBJ1-4; TRBD1 matches at 7 bases. CDR3 size: 13 residues. The V segment lost 6 bases and the J segment 11 bases; nucleotides outside the gene matches: 9. Looked up from germline, CDR1 is MNHEY and CDR2 is SMNVEV (reference sequence). CDR3 region: CASRETTGSKLFF. For the CDR3, the DNA is TGTGCCAGCAGGGAAACGACAGGGAGCAAACTGTTTTTT.

CDR3 amino acids: CASSHSWADRGENYGYTF. Here the CDR3 DNA reads TGCGCCAGCAGTCACTCCTGGGCCGACAGGGGGGAGAACTATGGCTACACCTTC. The chain links TRBV23-1 to TRBJ1-2, with 9 bases identical to TRBD1. TRBV23-1 is an open reading frame, and its role is uncertain. V dropped 3 bases and J dropped 2; count of bases not matched to a gene: 13. This CDR3 is built from 18 residues.

V is TRBV7-2 and J is TRBJ1-3; D unresolved. CDR1 SGHTA and CDR2 FQGNSA come from the germline V gene. The CDR3 length is 15 residues. Trimming shortened V by 5 bases and J by 0 bases, and 11 bases separated the two germline ends. The CDR3 DNA reads TGTGCCAGCAGCGCCCGACACCACTCTGGAAACACCATATATTTT. Translation gives CASSARHHSGNTIYF.

The V and J genes are TRBV7-2 and TRBJ2-7; 8 nucleotides align to TRBD2. This CDR3 contains 14 residues. Germline CDR1 and CDR2: SGHTA and FQGNSA. The V gene end was trimmed by 5 bases and the J gene end by 2 bases; junction bases not matched to a gene: 5. The CDR3 spells CASSISGDPYEQYF. CDR3 bases: TGTGCCAGCAGCATTAGCGGGGACCCCTACGAGCAGTACTTC.

The chain has TRBV15 and TRBJ2-1, with TRBD2 matching 9 bases. J was trimmed by 8 bases and V by 1 base; bases with no gene match: 9. Germline assignment: CDR1 LNHNV and CDR2 YYDKDF (reference sequence). The CDR3 has 16 amino acids. The CDR3 loop reads CATSRGLAGGLDEQFF. In nucleotides, the CDR3 is TGTGCCACCAGCAGAGGTTTGGCGGGGGGGCTTGATGAGCAGTTCTTC. The full variable domain, with the rest looked up from reference TRBV15 and TRBJ2-1, is DAMVIQNPRYQVTQFGKPVTLSCSQTLNHNVMYWYQQKSSQAPKLLFHYYDKDFNNEADTPDNFQSRRPNTSFCFLDIRSPGLGDTAMYLCATSRGLAGGLDEQFFGPGTRLTVL.

This chain joins TRBV3-1 (or the pseudogene TRBV3-2) and TRBJ1-2; TRBD1 aligns across 10 bases. This CDR3 spans 17 amino acids. Trimming cost V 6 bases and J 4 bases; bases outside gene matches: 14. Germline values: CDR1 LGHDT, CDR2 YNNKEL (reference sequence). The CDR3, as DNA: TGTGCCAGCAGACGGGGGACAGGGGCTTTGGCCCCCTATGGCTACACCTTC. Translated, it gives CASRRGTGALAPYGYTF.

CDR3 residues: CASRGLVGETQYF. DNA of the CDR3: TGTGCCAGCAGAGGACTAGTTGGGGAGACCCAGTACTTC. V usage is TRBV6-5 and J usage is TRBJ2-5, with 7 nucleotides matching TRBD2. Trimming cost V 6 bases and J 5 bases; bases outside gene matches: 6. Germline assignment: CDR1 MNHEY and CDR2 SVGAGI. The CDR3 runs 13 residues.

In its sample, this clone was seen once. V and J are TRBV7-2 and TRBJ2-5; maybe TRBD1 (6 bases). CDR1 and CDR2 from the germline V gene are SGHTA and FQGNSA. The CDR3 contains 15 residues. The ends were cut back, 4 bases at V and 0 bases at J, with 12 bases in the middle. The CDR3 protein is CASSWSGTNQETQYF. CDR3 bases: TGTGCCAGCAGCTGGTCCGGGACAAACCAAGAGACCCAGTACTTC.

This sequence joins TRBV29-1 and TRBJ1-1, with TRBD1 identical over 10 bases. Germline V gives CDR1 SQVTM, CDR2 ANQGSEA. V was pared by 7 bases and J by 5 bases, with 10 bases of the junction left unmatched. The CDR3 covers 14 residues. CDR3 coding DNA: TGCAGCGCCAACCAGGGGACAGGGGTTACTGAAGCTTTCTTT. Its translation: CSANQGTGVTEAFF.

V is TRBV2 and J is TRBJ2-7, with D unresolved. The CDR3 is made up of 15 amino acids. Germline CDR1 reads SNHLY; CDR2 reads FYNNEI. The V end was cut by 3 bases, the J end by 2 bases, with 14 bases between. This CDR3 reads CASSELIGQAYEQYF. The CDR3 nucleotides read TGTGCCAGCAGTGAGTTGATAGGTCAGGCCTACGAGCAGTACTTC.